These 13 T cell receptor beta chains were sequenced from one sample in a study of cytomegalovirus exposure and HLA in healthy donors (dated by TCRdb to 2016 to 2017). Receptor amplification or capture employed the immunoSEQ multiplex PCR assay. The multiplex PCR relied on a mix of 60 forward primers for TCR Vbeta segments and 13 reverse primers for TCR Jbeta segments. In its TCRdb copy, this immuneACCESS table keeps in-frame sequences only and misses some clones. Where compared with another copy, unresolved V genes explain less than half of these, and the others have no known cause. The sample includes fewer than 150,000 clones, with 70% to 80% observed a single time. The ten most abundant clones make up roughly 4% of the sample. The material sequenced was PBMCs. These receptors were collected from a man between 18 and 35 years old in good health and CMV-seronegative.

The chain employs TRBV5-4 and TRBJ2-2, with TRBD1 matching 9 bases. The CDR3 consists of 15 residues. V shed 4 bases and J 0 bases; nucleotides not matched to a gene: 1. CDR1 and CDR2 from the germline V gene are SGHNT and YYREEE (reference sequence). The CDR3 loop is CASSRQGANTGELFF. CDR3 DNA sequence: TGTGCCAGCAGCCGACAGGGGGCGAACACCGGGGAGCTGTTTTTT.

The V gene is TRBV11-2, the J gene TRBJ2-5; TRBD1 matches 7 bases. Germline V gene data show CDR1 as SGHAT and CDR2 as FQNNGV. The CDR3 has 14 residues. V lost 7 bases to trimming and J lost 1 base; unmatched junction nucleotides: 6. CDR3 residues: CASTKNRGQETQYF. Written as DNA, the CDR3 is TGTGCCAGCACCAAAAACAGGGGCCAAGAGACCCAGTACTTC.

This clone was seen once. The chain's CDR3 is CASSDGLAGDGEQFF. CDR3 nucleotide sequence: TGTGCCAGCAGTGACGGGCTAGCGGGAGATGGTGAGCAGTTCTTC. The V gene is TRBV6-4, the J gene TRBJ2-1, with TRBD2 matching over 10 bases. There are 15 residues in the CDR3. Germline V gives CDR1 MRHNA, CDR2 SNTAGT. Trimming removed 2 bases from V and 9 bases from J; junction bases left unmatched: 7.

The chain recombines TRBV7-6 with TRBJ1-2, with TRBD1 matching 7 bases. V shed 5 bases, J shed 8 bases, and the junction held 8 bases outside the gene matches. This CDR3 is 13 amino acids long. From germline, CDR1 is SGHVS and CDR2 FNYEAQ. CDR3 sequence (DNA): TGTGCCAGCAGCGAGACAGGGAACGCAGGCTACACCTTC. Its translation is CASSETGNAGYTF.

V gene TRBV29-1 combines with J gene TRBJ2-5; the match to TRBD2 covers 8 bases. This CDR3 region has 12 residues. The germline gives CDR1 SQVTM, CDR2 ANQGSEA. V shed 6 bases and J 7 bases; nucleotides not matched to a gene: 7. Here the CDR3 reads CSVSSGAGTQYF. CDR3 bases: TGCAGCGTGAGTAGCGGGGCTGGGACCCAGTACTTC.

The chain carries TRBV7-2 and TRBJ2-7; the D gene is possibly TRBD2 (6 bases). CDR3 length: 17 amino acids. CDR1 is SGHTA, CDR2 FQGNSA, per germline. Trimming removed 4 bases at V and 2 bases at J, with 21 bases between. DNA for the CDR3: TGTGCCAGCAGCTGGAGCACGGGGAGGCCCCCCACCTACGAGCAGTACTTC. Translation: CASSWSTGRPPTYEQYF.

CDR3 in DNA: TGTGCCATCAGTGAGGGGGTTAGCGGGAGGGCTAGATCCCAAGAGACCCAGTACTTC. This encodes CAISEGVSGRARSQETQYF. This chain joins TRBV10-3 and TRBJ2-5; 11 bases are shared with TRBD2. The CDR3 covers 19 residues. Trimming cost V 2 bases and J 1 base; bases outside gene matches: 12. Germline V gene sequence: CDR1 ENHRY, CDR2 SYGVKD.

This chain connects TRBV6-1 to TRBJ2-3; TRBD1 might be the D (6 bases). The V end lost 2 bases, the J end lost 7 bases, and 7 bases lay between the germline ends. This CDR3 is built from 12 residues. CDR1 is MNHNS and CDR2 is SASEGT in the germline V gene. In DNA, the CDR3 is TGTGCCAGCAGTGAAACAGGGTATACGCAGTATTTT. The encoded protein is CASSETGYTQYF.

The J gene is TRBJ2-7, the V gene TRBV7-9; 9 bases fit TRBD2. After removal of 3 bases from V and 1 base from J, the junction contained 10 bases not matched to a gene. From germline, CDR1 is SEHNR and CDR2 FQNEAQ (reference sequence). This CDR3 has 17 amino acids. CDR3 in amino acids: CASSLSRGSGRSYEQYF. The CDR3 coding sequence is TGTGCCAGCAGCTTGAGCCGAGGTAGCGGGAGATCCTACGAGCAGTACTTC. Full variable domain (missing parts from reference TRBV7-9 and TRBJ2-7): DTGVSQNPRHKITKRGQNVTFRCDPISEHNRLYWYRQTLGQGPEFLTYFQNEAQLEKSRLLSDRFSAERPKGSFSTLEIQRTEQGDSAMYLCASSLSRGSGRSYEQYFGPGTRLTVT.

This chain connects TRBV10-1 to TRBJ2-1, with 9 positions matching TRBD1. Trimming at V came to 3 bases and at J to 7 bases, leaving 7 bases not matched to a gene. This CDR3 comprises 15 residues. The V gene's germline CDR1 is WNHNN and CDR2 SYGVQD (reference sequence). The CDR3 DNA is TGCGCCAGCAGTGACCCGGGACAGGGTAATAATGAGCAGTTCTTC. This gives the protein CASSDPGQGNNEQFF.

CDR3 protein: CASSRGRAASPTNEKLFF. The CDR3 region has the DNA TGTGCCAGTAGTAGGGGGAGGGCAGCCTCCCCAACTAATGAAAAACTGTTTTTT. This sequence joins TRBV19 and TRBJ1-4, with D maybe TRBD1 (5 bases). In germline, CDR1 is LNHDA, CDR2 SQIVND (reference sequence). This CDR3 region has 18 residues. Trimming removed 4 bases at V and 0 bases at J, with 18 bases between.

This clone showed up just a few times. V is TRBV5-1 and J is TRBJ1-2, with TRBD1 identical over 8 bases. V lost 2 bases to trimming and J lost 6 bases; unmatched junction nucleotides: 3. CDR1 is SGHRS, CDR2 YFSETQ, per germline. CDR3 size: 13 residues. CDR3 amino acids: CASSFTQGDGYTF. CDR3 nucleotide sequence: TGCGCCAGCAGCTTTACACAGGGGGATGGCTACACCTTC.

CDR3: CASSARLAGATDTQYF. The CDR3 bases are TGTGCCAGTAGTGCCAGACTAGCGGGGGCCACAGATACGCAGTATTTT. The chain combines TRBV19 with TRBJ2-3; the match to TRBD2 covers 12 bases. Unmatched junction bases numbered 5, after V lost 5 bases and J lost 2 bases. The CDR3 length is 16 residues. Germline loops: CDR1 LNHDA, CDR2 SQIVND (reference sequence).